The 13 T cell receptor beta chains reported below all come from one sample, sequenced in a study of blood T cell repertoires in COVID-19. Produced via immunoSEQ multiplex PCR; TCRdb's table is partial and in-frame only. The table includes some 110,000 clones, 80% to 85% detected once. The specimen sequenced was peripheral blood. The source of these receptors is a man between 65 and 85 years old with acute or convalescent COVID-19.

V is TRBV30 and J is TRBJ1-3, with 10 bases aligning to TRBD1. J lost 8 bases, V lost 8 bases, and 9 bases had no gene match. Germline V CDR1 and CDR2: GTSNPN, SVGIG (reference sequence). This CDR3 has 13 residues. The CDR3 loop reads CAGTTGGLYTIYF. The CDR3 DNA sequence: TGTGCCGGGACGACAGGGGGCTTATACACCATATATTTT.

The gene calls are TRBV7-9 and TRBJ1-1; 7 nucleotides line up with TRBD1. V shed 1 base and J 7 bases; nucleotides not matched to a gene: 6. The CDR3 is 14 amino acids. Germline-derived CDR1 and CDR2 are SEHNR and FQNEAQ (reference sequence). CDR3 region: CASSLVAGQVEAFF. DNA for the CDR3: TGTGCCAGCAGCTTAGTAGCAGGACAGGTTGAAGCTTTCTTT.

In its sample, this clone was seen once. The genes are TRBV5-6 and TRBJ1-2, with a weak D call TRBD1 (5 bases). Germline assignment: CDR1 SGHDT and CDR2 YYEEEE. This CDR3 is 17 amino acids long. Trimming pared 1 base from V and 4 bases from J, leaving 20 bases between. In nucleotides, the CDR3 is TGTGCCAGCAGCTTGCCACAGTCTCGTGACAGTATCTATGGCTACACCTTC. Residues: CASSLPQSRDSIYGYTF.

This sequence joins TRBV5-4 and TRBJ2-6; tentative D call: TRBD2 (5 bases). Germline V lookup: CDR1 SGHNT, CDR2 YYREEE (reference sequence). The CDR3 consists of 14 residues. Trimming pared 4 bases from V and 0 bases from J, leaving 5 bases between. The DNA for the CDR3 is TGTGCCAGCAGCGGGAGCTCTGGGGCCAACGTCCTGACTTTC. The encoded protein is CASSGSSGANVLTF. The variable domain in full, with the rest retrieved from reference TRBV5-4 and TRBJ2-6, is ETGVTQSPTHLIKTRGQQVTLRCSSQSGHNTVSWYQQALGQGPQFIFQYYREEENGRGNFPPRFSGLQFPNYSSELNVNALELDDSALYLCASSGSSGANVLTFGAGSRLTVL.

The sample holds a few counts of this clone. The chain carries TRBV28 and TRBJ2-2; 10 bases align to TRBD2. J was trimmed by 5 bases and V by 6 bases; bases with no gene match: 9. Germline loops: CDR1 MDHEN, CDR2 SYDVKM. The CDR3 is 16 residues long. The CDR3, as DNA: TGTGCCAGCAGGTTAACTAGCGGGACAAGGACCGGGGAGCTGTTTTTT. Amino acid sequence: CASRLTSGTRTGELFF.

The chain has TRBV27 and TRBJ1-4; D not resolved. Trimming took 7 bases from V and 7 from J, leaving 16 bases between them. The CDR3 extends over 14 amino acids. Germline lookup yields CDR1 MNHEY and CDR2 SMNVEV (reference sequence). As DNA, the CDR3 is TGTGCCAGCACCCACGCTCGAAGTAGTGAAAAACTGTTTTTT. Amino acid sequence: CASTHARSSEKLFF.

The chain recombines TRBV5-1 with TRBJ2-3; weak D call: TRBD2 (6 bases). The germline CDR1 and CDR2 sequences are SGHRS and YFSETQ. Trimming removed 2 bases from V and 2 bases from J, with 9 bases in between. The CDR3 runs 14 residues. CDR3 residues: CASSFGGTTDTQYF. CDR3 DNA sequence: TGCGCCAGCAGCTTTGGGGGGACCACAGATACGCAGTATTTT.

This chain links TRBV2 with TRBJ1-1; possibly TRBD1 for D (6 bases). This CDR3 is built from 15 residues. The germline V and J ends were trimmed by 2 bases and 4 bases, with 14 bases remaining between them. Germline values: CDR1 SNHLY, CDR2 FYNNEI. CDR3 sequence: CASSELQGYGTEAFF. In DNA form, the CDR3 reads TGTGCCAGCAGTGAACTCCAGGGGTACGGCACTGAAGCTTTCTTT.

The chain joins TRBV6-5 to TRBJ1-5; tentative D call: TRBD1 (5 bases). Per germline, CDR1 MNHEY and CDR2 SVGAGI. Between the trimmed V and J ends, which lost 7 bases and 6 bases, there was a span of 19 bases. CDR3 size: 15 residues. CDR3 sequence (DNA): TGTGCCAGCACCTCCTCCTCCGCAGGGCTTCAGCCCCAGCATTTT. Protein sequence: CASTSSSAGLQPQHF.

The chain combines TRBV5-1 with TRBJ2-3; D is undetermined. The germline gives CDR1 SGHRS, CDR2 YFSETQ. V was trimmed by 0 bases and J by 2 bases, leaving 4 bases between them. The CDR3 has 13 amino acids. The CDR3 sequence is CASSLGPTDTQYF. For the CDR3, the DNA is TGCGCCAGCAGCTTGGGGCCCACAGATACGCAGTATTTT.

The DNA of the CDR3 is TGTGCCAGCAGCCTGATGCATTATGTGGCGGGAGCCTACGAGCAGTACTTC. It translates to CASSLMHYVAGAYEQYF. The chain carries TRBV28 and TRBJ2-7; TRBD2 agrees at 7 bases. The CDR3 length is 17 residues. Trimming at V came to 6 bases and at J to 2 bases, leaving 16 bases not matched to a gene. Germline CDR1 MDHEN, CDR2 SYDVKM.

The chain combines TRBV18 with TRBJ2-1; D may be TRBD2 (6 bases). Germline V lookup: CDR1 KGHSH, CDR2 LQKENI. V was clipped by 6 bases and J by 9 bases, with 15 bases between them. The CDR3 runs to 13 residues. CDR3 amino acids: CASSMLARGEQFF. The CDR3 region has the DNA TGTGCCAGCTCCATGCTAGCGCGGGGTGAGCAGTTCTTC. The whole variable domain, remainder taken from reference TRBV18 and TRBJ2-1, is NAGVMQNPRHLVRRRGQEARLRCSPMKGHSHVYWYRQLPEEGLKFMVYLQKENIIDESGMPKERFSAEFPKEGPSILRIQQVVRGDSAAYFCASSMLARGEQFFGPGTRLTVL.

This chain uses TRBV3-1 (or the pseudogene TRBV3-2) with TRBJ2-3, with D tentatively TRBD1 (5 bases). Between the trimmed V and J ends, which lost 1 base and 4 bases, there was a span of 12 bases. The germline V gene has CDR1 LGHDT and CDR2 YNNKEL (reference sequence). The length of the CDR3 is 15 residues. CDR3 amino acids: CASSQGGPRADTQYF. In nucleotides, the CDR3 is TGTGCCAGCAGCCAAGGGGGCCCTAGGGCAGATACGCAGTATTTT.